This T cell receptor (beta chain) was sequenced for a study of T cell responses to AZD1222 COVID-19 vaccine. Whole-study results and caveats: Spike was spanned by vaccine-associated CD4 TCRs, which were dominant at 160-218 and 743-854. The study reported that nearly half of spike-specific TCRs target unmutated variant regions. Among the donors, most were white British and more were female, and clonal diversity was possibly underestimated.

Sequencing used immunoSEQ multiplex PCR; TCRdb keeps in-frame clones, though not all of them. Here the sample spans 150,000 to 200,000 clones, about 92% being singletons. V shed 6 bases and J 3 bases; nucleotides not matched to a gene: 3. The germline V gene encodes CDR1 LNHDA and CDR2 SQIVND (reference sequence). The CDR3 has 14 residues. As to this clone: Its antigen is still unknown.

The clonotype originates from an adult who received the MenACWY meningococcal vaccine as a control. The chain combines TRBV19 with TRBJ2-1; 9 bases line up with TRBD1. The sample consisted of peripheral blood, taken 28 days after the second dose of the MenACWY control vaccine. For the CDR3, the DNA is TGTGCCAGTAGCACAGGGGGCAACTACAATGAGCAGTTCTTC. It codes for CASSTGGNYNEQFF.